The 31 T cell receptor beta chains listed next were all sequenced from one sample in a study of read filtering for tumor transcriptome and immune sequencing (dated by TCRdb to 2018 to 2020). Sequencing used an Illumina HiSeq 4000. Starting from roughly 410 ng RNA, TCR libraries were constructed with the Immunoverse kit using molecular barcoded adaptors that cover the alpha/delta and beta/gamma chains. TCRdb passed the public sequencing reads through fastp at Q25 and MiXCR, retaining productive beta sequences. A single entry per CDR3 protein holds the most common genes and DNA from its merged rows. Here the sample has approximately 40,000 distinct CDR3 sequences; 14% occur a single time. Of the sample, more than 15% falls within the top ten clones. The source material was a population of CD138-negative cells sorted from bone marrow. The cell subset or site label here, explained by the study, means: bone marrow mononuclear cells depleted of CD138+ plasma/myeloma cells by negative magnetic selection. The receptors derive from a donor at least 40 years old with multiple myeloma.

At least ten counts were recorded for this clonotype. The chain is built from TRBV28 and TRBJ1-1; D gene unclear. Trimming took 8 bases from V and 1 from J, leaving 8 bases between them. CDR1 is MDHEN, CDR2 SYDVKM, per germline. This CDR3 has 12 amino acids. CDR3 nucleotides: TGTGCCAGCTCCTGGGGGAACACTGAAGCTTTCTTT. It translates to CASSWGNTEAFF.

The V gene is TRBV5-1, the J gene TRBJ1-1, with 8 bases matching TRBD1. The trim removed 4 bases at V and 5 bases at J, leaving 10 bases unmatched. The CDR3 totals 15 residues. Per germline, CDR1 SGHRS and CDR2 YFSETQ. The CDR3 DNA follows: TGCGCCAGCAGCCCCGGACAGGGCCTGGGTACTGAAGCTTTCTTT. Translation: CASSPGQGLGTEAFF.

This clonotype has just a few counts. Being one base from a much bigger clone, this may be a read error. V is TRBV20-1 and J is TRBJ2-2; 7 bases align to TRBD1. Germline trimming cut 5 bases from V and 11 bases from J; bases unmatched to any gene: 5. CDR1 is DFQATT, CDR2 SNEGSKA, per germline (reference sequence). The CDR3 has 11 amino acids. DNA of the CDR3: TGCAGTGCTGTCTCAGGGGGAGAGCTGTTTTTT. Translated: CSAVSGGELFF.

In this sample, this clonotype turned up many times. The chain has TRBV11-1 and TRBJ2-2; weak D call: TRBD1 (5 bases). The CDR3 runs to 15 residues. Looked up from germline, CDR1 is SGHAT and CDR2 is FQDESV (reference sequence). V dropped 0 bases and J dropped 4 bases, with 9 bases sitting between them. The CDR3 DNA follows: TGTGCCAGCAGCTTAGCGCGTGGGGCCACCGGGGAGCTGTTTTTT. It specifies CASSLARGATGELFF. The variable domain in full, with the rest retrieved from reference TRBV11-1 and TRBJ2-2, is EAEVAQSPRYKITEKSQAVAFWCDPISGHATLYWYRQILGQGPELLVQFQDESVVDDSQLPKDRFSAERLKGVDSTLKIQPAELGDSAMYLCASSLARGATGELFFGEGSRLTVL.

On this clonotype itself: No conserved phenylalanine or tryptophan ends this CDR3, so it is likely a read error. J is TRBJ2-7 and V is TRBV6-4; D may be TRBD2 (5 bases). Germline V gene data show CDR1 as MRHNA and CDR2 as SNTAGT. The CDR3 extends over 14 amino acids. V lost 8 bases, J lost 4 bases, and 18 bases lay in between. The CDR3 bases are TGTGCCAGCGGACCTTCCCAGAGGGAGTACGAGCAGTACCTC. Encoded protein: CASGPSQREYEQYL.

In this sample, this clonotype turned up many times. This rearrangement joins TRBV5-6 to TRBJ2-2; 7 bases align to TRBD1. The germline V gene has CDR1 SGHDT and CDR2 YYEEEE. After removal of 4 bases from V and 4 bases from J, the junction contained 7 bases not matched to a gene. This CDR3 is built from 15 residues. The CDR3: CASSRTGVGTGELFF. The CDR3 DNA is TGTGCCAGCAGCCGCACAGGGGTAGGCACCGGGGAGCTGTTTTTT.

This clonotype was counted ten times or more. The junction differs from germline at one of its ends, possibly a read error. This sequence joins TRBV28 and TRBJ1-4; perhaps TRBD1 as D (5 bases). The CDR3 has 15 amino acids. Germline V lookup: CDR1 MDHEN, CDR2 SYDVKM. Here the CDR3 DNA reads TGTGCCAGCAGTCTGACAGCTGCAACTGATGAAAAACTGTTTTTT. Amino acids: CASSLTAATDEKLFF.

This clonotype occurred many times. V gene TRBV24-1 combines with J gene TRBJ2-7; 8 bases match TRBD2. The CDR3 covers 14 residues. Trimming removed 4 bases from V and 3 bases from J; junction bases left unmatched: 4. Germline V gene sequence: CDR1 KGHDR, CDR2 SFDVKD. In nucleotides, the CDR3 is TGTGCCACCAGTGACAGCGGGGGAGGCTACGAGCAGTACTTC. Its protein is CATSDSGGGYEQYF.

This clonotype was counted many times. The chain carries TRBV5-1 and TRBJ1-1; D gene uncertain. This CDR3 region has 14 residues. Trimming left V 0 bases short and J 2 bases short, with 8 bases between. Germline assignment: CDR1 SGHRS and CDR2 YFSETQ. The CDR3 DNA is TGCGCCAGCAGCTTGGTAGCAGAAAACACTGAAGCTTTCTTT. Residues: CASSLVAENTEAFF.

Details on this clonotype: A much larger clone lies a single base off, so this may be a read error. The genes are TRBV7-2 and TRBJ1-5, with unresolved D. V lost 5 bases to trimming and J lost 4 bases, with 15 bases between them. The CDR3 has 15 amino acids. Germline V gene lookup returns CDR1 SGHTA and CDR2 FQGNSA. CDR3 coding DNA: TGTGCCAGCAGCCTACTCACGGGTGCAAATCAGCCCCAGCATTTT. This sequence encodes CASSLLTGANQPQHF.

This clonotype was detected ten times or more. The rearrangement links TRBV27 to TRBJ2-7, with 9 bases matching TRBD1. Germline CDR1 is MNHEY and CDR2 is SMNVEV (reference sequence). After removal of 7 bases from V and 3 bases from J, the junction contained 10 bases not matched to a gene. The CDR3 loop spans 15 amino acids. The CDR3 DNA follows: TGTGCCAGCACACAGACAGGGGGGTTTTTCTACGAGCAGTACTTC. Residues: CASTQTGGFFYEQYF.

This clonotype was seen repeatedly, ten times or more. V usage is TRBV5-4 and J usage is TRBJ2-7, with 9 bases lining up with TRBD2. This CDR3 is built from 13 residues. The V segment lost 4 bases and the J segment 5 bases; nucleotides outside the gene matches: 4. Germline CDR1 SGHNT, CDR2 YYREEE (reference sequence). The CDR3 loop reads CASSRGLANEQYF. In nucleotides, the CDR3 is TGTGCCAGCAGCCGGGGACTAGCCAACGAGCAGTACTTC.

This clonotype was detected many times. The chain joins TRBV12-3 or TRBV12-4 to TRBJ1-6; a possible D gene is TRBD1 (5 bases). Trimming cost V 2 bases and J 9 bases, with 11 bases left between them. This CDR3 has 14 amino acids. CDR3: CASSLQGGGSPLHF. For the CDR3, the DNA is TGTGCCAGCAGTTTACAGGGCGGTGGTTCACCCCTCCACTTT.

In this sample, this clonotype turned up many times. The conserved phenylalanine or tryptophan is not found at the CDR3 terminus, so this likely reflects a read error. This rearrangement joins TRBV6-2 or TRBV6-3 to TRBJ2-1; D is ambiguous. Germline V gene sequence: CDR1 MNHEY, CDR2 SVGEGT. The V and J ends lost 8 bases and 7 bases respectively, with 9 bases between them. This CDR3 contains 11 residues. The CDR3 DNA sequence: TGTGCCAGCTGGGGTTTTAATGAGCAGTTCCTC. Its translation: CASWGFNEQFL.

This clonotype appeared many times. CDR3 sequence (DNA): TGCGCCAGTATCGGGGCGGGATCTTACAATGAGCAGTTCTTC. Its protein product is CASIGAGSYNEQFF. The chain combines TRBV5-1 with TRBJ2-1; D possibly corresponds to TRBD2 (6 bases). Per germline, CDR1 SGHRS and CDR2 YFSETQ. This CDR3 is 14 amino acids long. V lost 8 bases and J lost 4, with 16 bases in between.

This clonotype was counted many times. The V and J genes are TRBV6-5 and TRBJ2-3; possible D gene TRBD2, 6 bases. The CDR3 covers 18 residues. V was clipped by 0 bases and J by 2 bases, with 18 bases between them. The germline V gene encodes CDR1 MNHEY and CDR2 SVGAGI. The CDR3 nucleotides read TGTGCCAGCAGTTACTCGCTTCCCGGGACTCAGAACACAGATACGCAGTATTTT. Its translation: CASSYSLPGTQNTDTQYF.

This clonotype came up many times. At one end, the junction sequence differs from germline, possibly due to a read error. The CDR3 spells CASSLETGPSEQYF. The DNA for the CDR3 is TGTGCCAGCAGTTTAGAAACGGGGCCCAGCGAGCAGTACTTC. This chain links TRBV7-6 with TRBJ2-7; D assignment may be TRBD1 or TRBD2 (5 bases each). CDR1 is SGHVS and CDR2 is FNYEAQ in the germline V gene. CDR3 length: 14 residues. Combining the CDR3 with reference TRBV7-6 and TRBJ2-7 gives the whole variable domain GAGVSQSPRYKVTKRGQDVALRCDPISGHVSLYWYRQALGQGPEFLTYFNYEAQQDKSGLPNDRFSAERPEGSISTLTIQRTEQRDSAMYRCASSLETGPSEQYFGPGTRLTVT.

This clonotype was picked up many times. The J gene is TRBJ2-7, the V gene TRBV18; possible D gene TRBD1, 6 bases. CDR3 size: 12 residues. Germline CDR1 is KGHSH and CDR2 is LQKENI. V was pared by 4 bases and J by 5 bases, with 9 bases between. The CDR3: CASSLQGDEQYF. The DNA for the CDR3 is TGTGCCAGCTCACTACAGGGCGACGAGCAGTACTTC.

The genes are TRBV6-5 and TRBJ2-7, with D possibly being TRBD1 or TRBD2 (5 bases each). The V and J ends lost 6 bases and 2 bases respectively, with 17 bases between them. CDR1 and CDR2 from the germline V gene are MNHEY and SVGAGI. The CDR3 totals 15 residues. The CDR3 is CASSNVRLGAYEQYF. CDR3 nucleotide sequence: TGTGCCAGCAGCAACGTCCGACTGGGGGCCTACGAGCAGTACTTC.

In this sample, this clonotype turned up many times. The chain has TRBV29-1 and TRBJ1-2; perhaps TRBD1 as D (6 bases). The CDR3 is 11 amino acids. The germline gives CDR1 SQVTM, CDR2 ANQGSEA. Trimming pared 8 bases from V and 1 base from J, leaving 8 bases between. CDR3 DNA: TGCAGCTACAGGGATAACTATGGCTACACCTTC. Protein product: CSYRDNYGYTF.

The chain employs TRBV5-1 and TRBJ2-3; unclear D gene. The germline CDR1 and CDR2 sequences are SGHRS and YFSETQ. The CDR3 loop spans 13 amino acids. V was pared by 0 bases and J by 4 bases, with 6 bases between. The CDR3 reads CASSLDGPDTQYF. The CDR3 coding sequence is TGCGCCAGCAGCTTGGATGGGCCAGATACGCAGTATTTT.

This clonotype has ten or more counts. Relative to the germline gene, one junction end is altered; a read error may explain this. This chain's CDR3 is CASSLALGRYSYQPQHF. The CDR3 DNA reads as TGTGCCAGCAGCTTAGCGTTGGGCAGATATAGCTATCAGCCCCAGCATTTT. This chain connects TRBV7-2 to TRBJ1-5; unclear D gene. CDR1 SGHTA and CDR2 FQGNSA come from the germline V gene. The CDR3 length is 17 residues.

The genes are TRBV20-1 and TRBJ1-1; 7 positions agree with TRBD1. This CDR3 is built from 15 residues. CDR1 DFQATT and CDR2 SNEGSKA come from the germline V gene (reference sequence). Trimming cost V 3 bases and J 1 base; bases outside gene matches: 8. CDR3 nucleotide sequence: TGCAGTGCTAGTACGACAGGGCTTTGGAACACTGAAGCTTTCTTT. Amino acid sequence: CSASTTGLWNTEAFF.

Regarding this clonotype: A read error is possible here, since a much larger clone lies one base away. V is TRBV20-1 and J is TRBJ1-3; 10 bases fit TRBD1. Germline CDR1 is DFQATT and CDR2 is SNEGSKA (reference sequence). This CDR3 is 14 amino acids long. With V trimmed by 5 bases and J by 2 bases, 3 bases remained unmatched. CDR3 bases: TGCAGTGCTGGAGGACAGGGGGCTGGAAACACCATATATTTT. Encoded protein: CSAGGQGAGNTIYF.

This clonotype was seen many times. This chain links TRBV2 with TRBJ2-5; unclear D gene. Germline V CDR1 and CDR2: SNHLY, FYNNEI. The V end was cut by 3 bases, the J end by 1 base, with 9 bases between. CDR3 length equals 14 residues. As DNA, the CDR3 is TGTGCCAGCAGTGAGACCGACCTCCAAGAGACCCAGTACTTC. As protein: CASSETDLQETQYF.

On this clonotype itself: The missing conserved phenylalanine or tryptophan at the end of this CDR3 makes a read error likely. CDR3 bases: TGTGCCTGTGGACAGGGGGAAGAGACCCAGTACCTC. Its translation is CACGQGEETQYL. V usage is TRBV24-1 and J usage is TRBJ2-5; 10 bases line up with TRBD1. Per the germline V gene, CDR1 is KGHDR and CDR2 is SFDVKD. The CDR3 has 12 amino acids. The V and J ends lost 12 bases and 3 bases, in that order; junction bases with no gene match: 3.

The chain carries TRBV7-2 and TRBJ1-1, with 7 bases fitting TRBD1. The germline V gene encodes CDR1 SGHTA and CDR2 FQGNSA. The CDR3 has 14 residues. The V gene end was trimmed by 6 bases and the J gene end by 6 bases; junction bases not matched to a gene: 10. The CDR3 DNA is TGTGCCAGCAGAACATCACTAGGGACAGCTGAAGCTTTCTTT. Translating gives CASRTSLGTAEAFF.

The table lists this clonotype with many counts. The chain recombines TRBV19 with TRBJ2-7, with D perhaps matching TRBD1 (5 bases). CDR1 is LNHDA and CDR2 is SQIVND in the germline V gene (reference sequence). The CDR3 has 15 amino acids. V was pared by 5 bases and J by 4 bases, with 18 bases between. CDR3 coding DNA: TGTGCCAGTAGTCCGGATCAGACAGTTACGTACGAGCAGTACTTC. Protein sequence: CASSPDQTVTYEQYF. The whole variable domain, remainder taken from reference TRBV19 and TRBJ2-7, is DGGITQSPKYLFRKEGQNVTLSCEQNLNHDAMYWYRQDPGQGLRLIYYSQIVNDFQKGDIAEGYSVSREKKESFPLTVTSAQKNPTAFYLCASSPDQTVTYEQYFGPGTRLTVT.

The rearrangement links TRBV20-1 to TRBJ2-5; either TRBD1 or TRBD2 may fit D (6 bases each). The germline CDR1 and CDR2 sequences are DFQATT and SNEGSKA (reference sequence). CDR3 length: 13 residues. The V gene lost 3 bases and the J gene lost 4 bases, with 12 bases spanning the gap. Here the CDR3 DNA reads TGCAGTGCTAGTGGAGGGGGGCTAGAGACCCAGTACTTC. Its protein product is CSASGGGLETQYF.

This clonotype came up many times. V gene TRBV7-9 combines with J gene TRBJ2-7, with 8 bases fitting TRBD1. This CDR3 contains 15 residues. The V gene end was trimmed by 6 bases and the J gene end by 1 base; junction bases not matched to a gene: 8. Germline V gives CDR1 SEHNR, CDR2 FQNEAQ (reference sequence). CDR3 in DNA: TGTGCCAGCAGTCCGACAGGGGTCGGTTCCTACGAGCAGTACTTC. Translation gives CASSPTGVGSYEQYF.

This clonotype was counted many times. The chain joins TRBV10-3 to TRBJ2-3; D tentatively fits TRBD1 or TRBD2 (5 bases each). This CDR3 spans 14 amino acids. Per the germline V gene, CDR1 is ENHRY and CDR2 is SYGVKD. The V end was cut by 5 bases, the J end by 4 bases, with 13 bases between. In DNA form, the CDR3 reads TGTGCCATCAGTCCCAGGGCGCGGGCAGATACGCAGTATTTT. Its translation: CAISPRARADTQYF.